Shown below are 15 T cell receptor beta chains from a single sample sequenced in a study of tumor-infiltrating lymphocytes in glioblastoma multiforme. Three nested ARM-PCR rounds with V-beta and C-beta primers built TCRB libraries. TCRdb re-called the multiplex PCR reads through MiXCR, storing one row per CDR3 protein. The top ten hold around a third of the sample, which has about 32,000 distinct CDR3 sequences, 61% seen once. The sequenced sample consisted of brain tumor tissue. The receptors derive from a male donor with glioblastoma.

This clonotype was seen a single time. The chain joins TRBV29-1 to TRBJ2-3; D is perhaps TRBD2 (5 bases). The CDR3 extends over 14 amino acids. Germline V gene data show CDR1 as SQVTM and CDR2 as ANQGSEA. Deletions cut 4 bases from V and 2 bases from J, with 13 bases between. The CDR3 DNA sequence: TGCAGCGTTGCGGCCGGGATCGACACAGATACGCAGTATTTT. Its protein is CSVAAGIDTDTQYF.

The chain links TRBV5-4 to TRBJ2-1; D not certain. There are 12 residues in the CDR3. Trimming removed 0 bases from V and 6 bases from J, with 4 bases in between. Germline assignment: CDR1 SGHNT and CDR2 YYREEE (reference sequence). The chain's CDR3 is CASSLVLNEQFF. In DNA, the CDR3 is TGTGCCAGCAGCTTGGTTCTCAATGAGCAGTTCTTC.

The sample holds many counts of this clonotype. This rearrangement joins TRBV4-2 to TRBJ2-7, with D possibly matching TRBD1 (5 bases). Trimming cost V 0 bases and J 2 bases, with 14 bases left between them. Germline lookup yields CDR1 LGHNA and CDR2 YNFKEQ. The CDR3 contains 16 residues. CDR3 sequence: CASSQDQGGAPYEQYF. Written as DNA, the CDR3 is TGTGCCAGCAGCCAAGACCAGGGCGGAGCTCCCTACGAGCAGTACTTC.

Details on this clonotype: The junction departs from the called germline gene at one end, perhaps through a read error. The J gene is TRBJ2-7, the V gene TRBV11-2; TRBD1 matches at 9 bases. Germline V lookup: CDR1 SGHAT, CDR2 FQNNGV. This CDR3 comprises 15 residues. CDR3 in amino acids: CDSSISRDREYEQYF. CDR3 nucleotide sequence: TGTGACAGCAGCATATCCCGGGACAGGGAATACGAGCAGTATTTC.

About this clonotype: Since no conserved phenylalanine or tryptophan closes the CDR3, a read error is the likely cause. The DNA is left out, because the CDR3 cannot be placed on it with certainty; the CDR3 is given as TCRdb lists it. The rearrangement links TRBV20-1 to TRBJ2-3; the table's D gene call, TRBD2, was not cross checked with the DNA. The CDR3 contains 15 residues when both ends are counted. Germline lookup yields CDR1 DFQATT and CDR2 SNEGSKA (reference sequence). The CDR3 here is CSARRDSTPTDTKYL.

This clonotype has more than one count but fewer than ten. Germline and junction disagree at one end, which may indicate a read error. V is TRBV4-1 and J is TRBJ1-1; TRBD1 is a possible D gene (5 bases). The CDR3 length is 14 residues. Germline V CDR1 and CDR2: MGHRA, YSYEKL. CDR3: CTSSRTQGVAEAFF. In DNA form, the CDR3 reads TGCACCAGCAGCCGCACTCAGGGTGTCGCTGAAGCTTTCTTT.

A single count supports this clonotype. A junction boundary mismatches the germline segment, possibly from a read error. This sequence joins TRBV20-1 and TRBJ2-7; no clear D gene. The CDR3 runs to 13 residues. CDR1 and CDR2 (germline): DFQATT, SNEGSKA (reference sequence). CDR3 DNA: TGCAGCGCTAGGGTGGTCCTCACCTACGAGCAGTACTTC. Translated, it gives CSARVVLTYEQYF.

Notes on this clonotype: This may come from a read error, since a much larger clone is one base off. The V call is TRBV7-8, the J call TRBJ1-2, with TRBD1 as a possible D gene (6 bases). This CDR3 is built from 15 residues. The germline V gene has CDR1 SGHVS and CDR2 FQNEAQ. CDR3 amino acids: CASSLVWGQGYGHTF. CDR3 bases: TGTGCCAGCAGCTTAGTATGGGGGCAAGGCTATGGCCACACCTTC.

With respect to this clonotype: A read error is possible here, since a much larger clone lies one base away. CDR3 in amino acids: CSSSTQGFTEAFF. The CDR3 region has the DNA TGCTCCAGCAGCACACAGGGGTTCACTGAAGCTTTCTTT. The V and J genes are TRBV5-1 and TRBJ1-1; TRBD1 matches at 7 bases. The CDR3 extends over 13 amino acids. Germline lookup yields CDR1 SGHRS and CDR2 YFSETQ.

J is TRBJ2-7 and V is TRBV4-1; TRBD1 agrees at 7 bases. This CDR3 is built from 15 residues. Looked up from germline, CDR1 is MGHRA and CDR2 is YSYEKL. CDR3 coding DNA: TGCGTCAGCAGCCAAGAGACAGGGAACGCCTACGAGCAGTACGTC. Translated, it gives CVSSQETGNAYEQYV.

Many counts were recorded for this clonotype. The chain carries TRBV4-2 and TRBJ2-4; 7 bases agree with TRBD2. CDR3 length equals 17 residues. Germline CDR1 LGHNA, CDR2 YNFKEQ. Trimming cost V 0 bases and J 1 base; bases outside gene matches: 6. CDR3 nucleotides: TGTGCCAGCAGCCAAGACGGGGGGAGCGGGGCCAAAAACATTCAGTACTTC. Protein: CASSQDGGSGAKNIQYF.

Details on this clonotype: This CDR3 is missing its conserved last phenylalanine or tryptophan, likely due to a read error. V gene TRBV6-1 combines with J gene TRBJ1-4; no reliable D call. CDR1 and CDR2 from the germline V gene are MNHNS and SASEGT. The length of the CDR3 is 16 residues. Trimming shortened V by 1 base and J by 0 bases, and 9 bases separated the two germline ends. CDR3 DNA: TGTGCCAGCAGTGAAGGACGGACTGCAACTAATGAAAAACTGTTTTCT. It is translated as CASSEGRTATNEKLFS.

This clonotype was counted a single time. A junction end diverges from the germline sequence, so it may reflect a read error. This chain connects TRBV14 to TRBJ1-1; D not resolved. Germline CDR1 SGHDN, CDR2 FVKESK. The CDR3 contains 15 residues. CDR3 bases: TGTGCCAGCAACCAAGACGGGTGGGTTAGGACTGAAGCTTTCTTT. As protein: CASNQDGWVRTEAFF.

The J gene is TRBJ1-2, the V gene TRBV29-1; TRBD1 matches at 7 bases. The CDR3 runs to 13 residues. Germline V gene data show CDR1 as SQVTM and CDR2 as ANQGSEA. CDR3 nucleotides: TGCGGCATTCCACAGGGGATTGGCTATGGCTACACCTTC. It specifies CGIPQGIGYGYTF.

About this clonotype: A much larger clone differs from this one at a single base, so this may be a read error. Lacking the conserved final phenylalanine or tryptophan, this CDR3 likely reflects a read error. The DNA is left out, because the CDR3 cannot be placed on it with certainty; the CDR3 is given as TCRdb lists it. This sequence joins TRBV21-1 and TRBJ2-5. TRBV21-1 is deemed a pseudogene. Ends included, the CDR3 has 13 residues. The CDR3 spells CASFFTGQETQYL.